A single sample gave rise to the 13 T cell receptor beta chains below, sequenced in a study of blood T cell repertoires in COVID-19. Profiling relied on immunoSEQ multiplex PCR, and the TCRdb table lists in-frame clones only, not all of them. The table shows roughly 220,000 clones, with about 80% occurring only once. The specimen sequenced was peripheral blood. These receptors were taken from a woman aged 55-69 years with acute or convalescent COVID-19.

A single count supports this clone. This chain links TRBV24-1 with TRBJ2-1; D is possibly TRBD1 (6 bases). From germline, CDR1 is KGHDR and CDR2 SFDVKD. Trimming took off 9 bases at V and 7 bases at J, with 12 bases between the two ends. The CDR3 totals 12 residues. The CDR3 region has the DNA TGTGCCACCGAAGGCGGACAGAATGAGCAGTTCTTC. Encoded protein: CATEGGQNEQFF.

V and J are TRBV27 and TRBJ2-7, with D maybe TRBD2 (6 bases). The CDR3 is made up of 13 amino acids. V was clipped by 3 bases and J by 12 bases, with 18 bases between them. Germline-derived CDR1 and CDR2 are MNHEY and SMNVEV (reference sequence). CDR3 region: CASSLGGVGDRYF. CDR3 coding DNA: TGTGCCAGCAGTTTGGGCGGGGTCGGAGATCGGTACTTC.

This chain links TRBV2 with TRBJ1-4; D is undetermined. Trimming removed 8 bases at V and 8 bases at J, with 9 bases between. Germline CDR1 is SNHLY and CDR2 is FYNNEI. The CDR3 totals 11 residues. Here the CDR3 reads CASRVGEKLFF. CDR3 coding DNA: TGTGCCAGCCGAGTGGGCGAAAAACTGTTTTTT.

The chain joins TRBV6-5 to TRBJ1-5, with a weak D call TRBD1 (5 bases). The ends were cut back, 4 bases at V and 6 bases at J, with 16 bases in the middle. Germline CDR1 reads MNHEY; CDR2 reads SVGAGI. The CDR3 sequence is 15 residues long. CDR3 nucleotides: TGTGCCAGCAGTTCGACAGCACTTCCAAGTCAGCCCCAGCATTTT. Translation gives CASSSTALPSQPQHF.

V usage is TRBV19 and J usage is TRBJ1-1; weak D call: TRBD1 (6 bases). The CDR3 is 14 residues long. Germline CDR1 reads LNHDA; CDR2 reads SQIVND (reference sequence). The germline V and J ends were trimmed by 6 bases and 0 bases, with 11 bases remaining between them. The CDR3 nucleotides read TGTGCCAGTAGGGACAGCGCGATGAACACTGAAGCTTTCTTT. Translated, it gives CASRDSAMNTEAFF.

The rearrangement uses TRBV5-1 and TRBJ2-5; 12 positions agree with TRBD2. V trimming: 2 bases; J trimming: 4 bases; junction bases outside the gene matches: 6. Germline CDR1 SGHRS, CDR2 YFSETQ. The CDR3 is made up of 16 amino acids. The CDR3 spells CASSFLAGGPRETQYF. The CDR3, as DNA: TGCGCCAGCAGCTTTCTAGCGGGGGGGCCGCGAGAGACCCAGTACTTC.

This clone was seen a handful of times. CDR3 in amino acids: CASSQDGQGATNEKLFF. CDR3 sequence (DNA): TGCGCCAGCAGCCAGGACGGACAGGGTGCAACTAATGAAAAACTGTTTTTT. This rearrangement joins TRBV4-1 to TRBJ1-4, with 8 bases lining up with TRBD1. CDR1 is MGHRA and CDR2 is YSYEKL in the germline V gene. The V and J ends lost 3 bases and 0 bases, in that order; junction bases with no gene match: 6. The CDR3 sequence is 17 residues long.

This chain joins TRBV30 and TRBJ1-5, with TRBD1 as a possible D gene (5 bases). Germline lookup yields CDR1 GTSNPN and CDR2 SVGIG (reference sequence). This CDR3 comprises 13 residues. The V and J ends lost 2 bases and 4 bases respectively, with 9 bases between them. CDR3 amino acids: CAWSQGSNQPQHF. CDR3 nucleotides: TGTGCCTGGAGTCAGGGATCTAATCAGCCCCAGCATTTT.

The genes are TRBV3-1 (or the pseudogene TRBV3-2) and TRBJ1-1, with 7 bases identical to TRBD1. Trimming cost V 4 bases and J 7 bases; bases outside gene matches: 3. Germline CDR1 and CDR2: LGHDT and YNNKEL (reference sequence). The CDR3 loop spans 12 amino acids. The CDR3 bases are TGTGCCAGCAGCCCAAGGACAGGTGAAGCTTTCTTT. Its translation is CASSPRTGEAFF.

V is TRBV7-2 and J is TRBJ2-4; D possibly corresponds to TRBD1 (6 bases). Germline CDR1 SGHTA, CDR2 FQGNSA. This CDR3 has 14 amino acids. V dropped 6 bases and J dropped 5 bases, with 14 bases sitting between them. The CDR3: CASRVGGPENIQYF. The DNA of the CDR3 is TGTGCCAGCAGGGTAGGGGGTCCTGAAAACATTCAGTACTTC.

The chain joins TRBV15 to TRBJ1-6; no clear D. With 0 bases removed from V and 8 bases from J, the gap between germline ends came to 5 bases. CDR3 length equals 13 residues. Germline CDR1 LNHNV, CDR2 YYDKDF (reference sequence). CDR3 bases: TGTGCCACCAGCAGAGATTCAGATTCACCCCTCCACTTT. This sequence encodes CATSRDSDSPLHF.

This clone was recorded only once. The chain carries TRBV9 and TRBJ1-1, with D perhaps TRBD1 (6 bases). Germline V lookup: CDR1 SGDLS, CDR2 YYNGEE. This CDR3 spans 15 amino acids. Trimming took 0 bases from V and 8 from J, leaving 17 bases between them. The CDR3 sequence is CASSVDARLGQEAFF. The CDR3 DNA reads TGTGCCAGCAGCGTAGACGCTAGACTTGGACAGGAAGCTTTCTTT.

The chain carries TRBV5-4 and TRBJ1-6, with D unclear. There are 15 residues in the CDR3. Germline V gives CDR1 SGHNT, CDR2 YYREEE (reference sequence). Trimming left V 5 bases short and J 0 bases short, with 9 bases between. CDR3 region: CASRQTSSYNSPLHF. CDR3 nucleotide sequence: TGTGCCAGCAGACAGACGAGCTCCTATAATTCACCCCTCCACTTT.